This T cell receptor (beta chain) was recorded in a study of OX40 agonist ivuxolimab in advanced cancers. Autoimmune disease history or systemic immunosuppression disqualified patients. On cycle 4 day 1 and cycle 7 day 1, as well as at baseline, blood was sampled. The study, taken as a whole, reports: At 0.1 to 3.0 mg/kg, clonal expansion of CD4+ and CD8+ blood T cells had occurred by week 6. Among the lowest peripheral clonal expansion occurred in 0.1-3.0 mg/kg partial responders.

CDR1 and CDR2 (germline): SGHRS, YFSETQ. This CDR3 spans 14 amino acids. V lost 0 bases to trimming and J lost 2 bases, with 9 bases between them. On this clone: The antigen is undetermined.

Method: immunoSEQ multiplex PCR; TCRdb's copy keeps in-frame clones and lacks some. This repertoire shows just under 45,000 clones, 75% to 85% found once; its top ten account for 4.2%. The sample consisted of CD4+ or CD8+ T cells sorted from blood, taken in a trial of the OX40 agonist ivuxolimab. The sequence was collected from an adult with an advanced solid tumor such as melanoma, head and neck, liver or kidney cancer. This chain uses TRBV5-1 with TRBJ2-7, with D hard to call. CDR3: CASSLELTTYEQYF. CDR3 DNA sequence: TGCGCCAGCAGCTTGGAATTGACAACCTACGAGCAGTACTTC.